This T cell receptor beta chain was identified during a study of blood T cell repertoires in COVID-19. The data were produced by immunoSEQ multiplex PCR, yet TCRdb's version contains in-frame clones alone and is incomplete. The data show 150,000 to 170,000 clones, 60% to 85% seen once. From germline, CDR1 is MNHEY and CDR2 SVGAGI. J lost 3 bases, V lost 8 bases, and 5 bases had no gene match. This CDR3 contains 13 residues. The sample taken for sequencing was peripheral blood. The source is an elderly man with acute or convalescent COVID-19. The chain couples TRBV6-5 to TRBJ1-2; 8 nucleotides line up with TRBD1. CDR3 in amino acids: CASVDRGDYGYTF. The CDR3 DNA reads TGTGCCAGCGTTGACAGGGGCGACTATGGCTACACCTTC.